This T cell receptor beta chain is drawn from a study of cytomegalovirus exposure and HLA in healthy donors. Notes on the study in general: Certain sequence variants were highly shared and formed a cluster, and this cluster was likely a sequencing artifact.

Unmatched junction bases numbered 13, after V lost 3 bases and J lost 8 bases. Germline lookup yields CDR1 SGDLS and CDR2 YYNGEE. CDR3 length: 15 amino acids. Only a few counts were recorded for this clone. The antigen remains undetermined. Primers for the PCR totalled 60 Vbeta and 13 Jbeta. Clones were read by immunoSEQ multiplex PCR, and TCRdb kept only the in-frame ones, dropping some. The table lists approximately 80,000 clones, roughly two thirds of them singletons. The receptor was isolated from a woman aged 40 to 50 in good health and CMV-seropositive. The sample consisted of PBMCs. V gene TRBV9 combines with J gene TRBJ1-1; 7 positions agree with TRBD1. Written as DNA, the CDR3 is TGTGCCAGCAGCGCCCAGGGATTAGGGACAGTCGAAGCTTTCTTT. Residues: CASSAQGLGTVEAFF. The full variable domain, in which reference TRBV9 and TRBJ1-1 provide the parts outside the CDR3, is DSGVTQTPKHLITATGQRVTLRCSPRSGDLSVYWYQQSLDQGLQFLIQYYNGEERAKGNILERFSAQQFPDLHSELNLSSLELGDSALYFCASSAQGLGTVEAFFGQGTRLTVV.